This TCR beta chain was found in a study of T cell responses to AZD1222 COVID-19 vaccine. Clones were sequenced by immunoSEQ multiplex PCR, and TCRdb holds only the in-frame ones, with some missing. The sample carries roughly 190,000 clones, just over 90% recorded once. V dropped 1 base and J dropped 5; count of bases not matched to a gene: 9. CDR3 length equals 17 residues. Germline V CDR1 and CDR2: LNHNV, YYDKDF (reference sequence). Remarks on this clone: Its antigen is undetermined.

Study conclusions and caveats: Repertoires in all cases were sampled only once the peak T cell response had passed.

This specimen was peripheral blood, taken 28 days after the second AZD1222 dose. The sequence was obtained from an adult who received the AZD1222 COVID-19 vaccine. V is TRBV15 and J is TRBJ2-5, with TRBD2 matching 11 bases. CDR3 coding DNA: TGTGCCACCAGCAGAGGAACTAGCGGGAGTTCCTGGGAGACCCAGTACTTC. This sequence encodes CATSRGTSGSSWETQYF.